This T cell receptor (beta chain) was identified during a study of neurological immune-mediated disorders. Unsorted libraries were prepared from 2 million PBMCs that had been stored at -80 C. This clonotype was seen at least ten times. The cDNA came from 5'RACE with 10-nucleotide random UMIs. In TCRdb, the 5' RACE reads were re-called with MiXCR into one record per CDR3 protein. Altogether 85,000 to 90,000 distinct CDR3 sequences are present, roughly 3.2% being singletons, with the ten largest covering less than 3.5%. This CDR3 contains 13 residues. Germline V gene data show CDR1 as SGHRS and CDR2 as YFSETQ. V lost 5 bases to trimming and J lost 5 bases, with 13 bases between them.

The clonotype was recovered from a woman in her 50s with multiple sclerosis. Sequencing was done on a sample of PBMCs. The chain employs TRBV5-1 and TRBJ2-5; tentative D call: TRBD1 (5 bases). The CDR3 DNA reads TGCGCCAGCAGTCTCGACAGCGCGGAGACCCAGTACTTC. This encodes CASSLDSAETQYF.